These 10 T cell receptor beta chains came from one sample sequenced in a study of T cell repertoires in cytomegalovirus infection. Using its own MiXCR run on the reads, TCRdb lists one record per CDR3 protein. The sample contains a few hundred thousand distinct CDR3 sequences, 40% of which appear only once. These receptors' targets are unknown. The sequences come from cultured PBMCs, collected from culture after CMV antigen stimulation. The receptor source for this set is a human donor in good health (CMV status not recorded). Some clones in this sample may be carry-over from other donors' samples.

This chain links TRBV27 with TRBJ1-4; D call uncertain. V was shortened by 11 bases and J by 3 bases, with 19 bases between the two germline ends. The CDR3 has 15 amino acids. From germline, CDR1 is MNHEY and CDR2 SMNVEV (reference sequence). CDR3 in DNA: TGTGCCGCTCGACGAAAATCACACCCTAATGAAAAACTGTTTTTT. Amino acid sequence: CAARRKSHPNEKLFF. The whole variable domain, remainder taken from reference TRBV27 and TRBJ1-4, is EAQVTQNPRYLITVTGKKLTVTCSQNMNHEYMSWYRQDPGLGLRQIYYSMNVEVTDKGDVPEGYKVSRKEKRNFPLILESPSPNQTSLYFCAARRKSHPNEKLFFGSGTQLSVL.

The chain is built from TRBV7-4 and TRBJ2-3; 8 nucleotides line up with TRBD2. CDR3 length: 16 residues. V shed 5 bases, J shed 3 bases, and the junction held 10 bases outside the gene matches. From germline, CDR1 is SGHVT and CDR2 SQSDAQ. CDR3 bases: TGTGCCAGCAGCCCGAGAGGGACTAGGAGGACAGATACGCAGTATTTT. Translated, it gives CASSPRGTRRTDTQYF. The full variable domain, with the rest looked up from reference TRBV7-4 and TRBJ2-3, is GAGVSQSPRYKVAKRGRDVALRCDSISGHVTLYWYRQTLGQGSEVLTYSQSDAQRDKSGRPSGRFSAERPERSVSTLKIQRTEQGDSAVYLCASSPRGTRRTDTQYFGPGTRLTVL.

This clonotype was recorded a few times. CDR3 bases: TGTGCCAGCAGCCCTACCAGACGGGGCTACGAGCAGTACTTC. Translated: CASSPTRRGYEQYF. V usage is TRBV12-3 or TRBV12-4 and J usage is TRBJ2-7, with D maybe TRBD2 (5 bases). The CDR3 extends over 14 amino acids. V lost 6 bases to trimming and J lost 3 bases, with 15 bases between them.

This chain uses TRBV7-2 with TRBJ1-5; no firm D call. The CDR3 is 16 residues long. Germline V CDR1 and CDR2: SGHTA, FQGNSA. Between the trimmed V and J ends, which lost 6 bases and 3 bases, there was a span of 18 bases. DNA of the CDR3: TGTGCCAGCAGGTACAGTAGCGGTCAGGACAATCAGCCCCAGCATTTT. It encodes CASRYSSGQDNQPQHF.

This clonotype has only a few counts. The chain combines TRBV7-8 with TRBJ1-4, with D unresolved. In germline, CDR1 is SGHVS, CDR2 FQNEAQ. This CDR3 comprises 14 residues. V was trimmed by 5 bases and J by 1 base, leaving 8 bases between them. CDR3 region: CASSRQRTNEKLFF. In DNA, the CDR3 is TGTGCCAGCAGCCGTCAGCGAACTAATGAAAAACTGTTTTTT.

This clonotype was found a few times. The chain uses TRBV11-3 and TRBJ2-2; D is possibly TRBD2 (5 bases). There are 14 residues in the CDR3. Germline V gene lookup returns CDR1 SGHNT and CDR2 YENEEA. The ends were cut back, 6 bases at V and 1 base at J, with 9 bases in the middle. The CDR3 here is CASSEGGNTGELFF. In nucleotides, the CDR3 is TGTGCCAGCAGTGAGGGCGGGAACACCGGGGAGCTGTTTTTT.

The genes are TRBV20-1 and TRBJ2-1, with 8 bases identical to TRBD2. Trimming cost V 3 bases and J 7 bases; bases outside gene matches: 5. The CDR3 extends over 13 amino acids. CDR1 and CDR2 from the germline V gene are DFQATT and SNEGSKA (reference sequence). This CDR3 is CSASGTRRNEQFF. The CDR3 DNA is TGCAGTGCTAGCGGGACTAGACGGAATGAGCAGTTCTTC.

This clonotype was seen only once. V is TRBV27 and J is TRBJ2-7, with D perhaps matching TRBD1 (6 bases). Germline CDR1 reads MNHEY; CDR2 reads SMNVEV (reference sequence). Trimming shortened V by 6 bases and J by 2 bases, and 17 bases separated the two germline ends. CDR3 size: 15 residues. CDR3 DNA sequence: TGTGCCAGCAGCTCCAAGGGACACTCAACCTACGAGCAGTACTTC. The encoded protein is CASSSKGHSTYEQYF.

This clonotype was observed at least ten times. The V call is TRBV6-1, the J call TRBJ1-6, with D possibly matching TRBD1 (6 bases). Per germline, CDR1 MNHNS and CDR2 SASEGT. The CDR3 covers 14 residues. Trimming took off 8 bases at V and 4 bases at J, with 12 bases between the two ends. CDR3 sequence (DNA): TGTGCCAGCCGGGTCAGGGGATATAATTCACCCCTCCACTTT. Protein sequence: CASRVRGYNSPLHF.

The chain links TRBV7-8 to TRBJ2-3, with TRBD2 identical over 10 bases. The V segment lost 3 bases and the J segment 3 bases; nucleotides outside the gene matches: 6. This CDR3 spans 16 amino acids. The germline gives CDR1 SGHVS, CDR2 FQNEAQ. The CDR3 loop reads CASSFRPSGSTDTQYF. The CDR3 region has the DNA TGTGCCAGCAGCTTTCGGCCTAGCGGGAGTACAGATACGCAGTATTTT.